This T cell receptor beta chain derives from a study of blood T cell repertoires in COVID-19. This table comes from immunoSEQ multiplex PCR, and its TCRdb copy is limited to in-frame clones, with some not included. The data show 250,000 to 350,000 clones, with 70% to 90% seen just once and more than 3% held by the top ten. The CDR3 length is 10 residues. V shed 6 bases and J shed 5 bases, with 7 bases lying between them. Germline assignment: CDR1 DFQATT and CDR2 SNEGSKA (reference sequence). What was sequenced was peripheral blood. The chain carries TRBV20-1 and TRBJ1-2; no clear D. The sequence was obtained from a woman in her forties or fifties with active or convalescent COVID-19. This CDR3 reads CSAPVYGYTF. The CDR3 region has the DNA TGCAGTGCCCCGGTTTATGGCTACACCTTC.